This TCR beta chain appears in the sequencing data of a study of T-cell reconstitution after alpha-beta-depleted transplantation in children. Findings and limits, study-wide: The study reportedly traced alpha-beta T cells about two months after transplant to several hundred expanded graft clones. Day-60 TCRbeta diversity that was high in some patients was derived from surviving recipient T cells and thymic progenitors. One year post-transplant, T-cell counts and diversity were largely derived from T cells produced anew.

The CDR3 spans 12 residues. The germline CDR1 and CDR2 sequences are SGHTA and FQGNSA. Trimming took 2 bases from V and 7 from J, leaving 6 bases between them. TCRbeta library preparation incorporated unique molecular identifiers. TCRdb called the PCR reads again in MiXCR, with one record for every CDR3 protein. The data show about 290,000 distinct CDR3 sequences, with over 9% seen just once and around 7.5% held by the top ten. This clonotype was recorded at least ten times. The antigen is unknown. The receptor's source is a boy younger than two with acute myeloid leukemia, due to receive a stem cell transplant. This chain uses TRBV7-2 with TRBJ2-1; D unresolved. The sample here was PBMCs, taken before TCRalphabeta/CD19-depleted stem cell transplant. In nucleotides, the CDR3 is TGTGCCAGCAGCTTAATTTCTAATGAGCAGTTCTTC. Its protein product is CASSLISNEQFF.